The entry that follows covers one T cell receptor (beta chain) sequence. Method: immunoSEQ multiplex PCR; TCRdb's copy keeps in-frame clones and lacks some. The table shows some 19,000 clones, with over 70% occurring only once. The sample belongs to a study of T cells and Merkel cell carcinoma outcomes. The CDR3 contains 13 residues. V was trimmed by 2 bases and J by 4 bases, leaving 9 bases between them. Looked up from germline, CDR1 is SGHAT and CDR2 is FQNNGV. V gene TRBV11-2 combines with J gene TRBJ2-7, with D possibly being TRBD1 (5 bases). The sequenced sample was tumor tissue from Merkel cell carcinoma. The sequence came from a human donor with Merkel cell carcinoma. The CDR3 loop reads CASSLHRGYEQYF. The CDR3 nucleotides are TGTGCCAGCAGCTTACATAGGGGTTACGAGCAGTACTTC. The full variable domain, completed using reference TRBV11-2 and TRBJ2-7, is EAGVAQSPRYKIIEKRQSVAFWCNPISGHATLYWYQQILGQGPKLLIQFQNNGVVDDSQLPKDRFSAERLKGVDSTLKIQPAKLEDSAVYLCASSLHRGYEQYFGPGTRLTVT.